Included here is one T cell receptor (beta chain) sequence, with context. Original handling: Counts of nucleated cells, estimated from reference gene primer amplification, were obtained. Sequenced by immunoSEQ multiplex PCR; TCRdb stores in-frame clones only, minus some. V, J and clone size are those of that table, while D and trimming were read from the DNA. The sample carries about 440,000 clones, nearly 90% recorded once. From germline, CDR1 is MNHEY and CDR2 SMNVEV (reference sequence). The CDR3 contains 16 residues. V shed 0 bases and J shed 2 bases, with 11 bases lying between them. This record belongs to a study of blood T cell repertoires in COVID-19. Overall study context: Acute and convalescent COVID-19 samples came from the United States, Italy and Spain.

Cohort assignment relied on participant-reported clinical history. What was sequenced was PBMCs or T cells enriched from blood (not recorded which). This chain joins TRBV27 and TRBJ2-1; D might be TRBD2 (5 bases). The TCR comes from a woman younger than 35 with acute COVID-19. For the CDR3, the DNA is TGTGCCAGCAGTTTATCTTCGGGAAGAACCTACAATGAGCAGTTCTTC. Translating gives CASSLSSGRTYNEQFF.